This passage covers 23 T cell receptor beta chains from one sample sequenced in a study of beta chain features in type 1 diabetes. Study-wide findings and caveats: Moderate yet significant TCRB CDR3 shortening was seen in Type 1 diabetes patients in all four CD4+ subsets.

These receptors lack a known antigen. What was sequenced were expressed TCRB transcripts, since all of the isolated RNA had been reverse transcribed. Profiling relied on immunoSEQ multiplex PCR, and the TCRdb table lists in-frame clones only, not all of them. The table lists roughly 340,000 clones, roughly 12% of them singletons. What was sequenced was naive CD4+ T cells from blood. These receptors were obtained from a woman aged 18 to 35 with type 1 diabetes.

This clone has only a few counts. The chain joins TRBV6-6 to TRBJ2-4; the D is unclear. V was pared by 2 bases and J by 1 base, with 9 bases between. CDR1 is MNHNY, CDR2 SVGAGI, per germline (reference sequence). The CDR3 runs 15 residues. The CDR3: CASSYGYSAKNIQYF. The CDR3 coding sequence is TGTGCCAGCAGTTACGGGTACAGCGCCAAAAACATTCAGTACTTC.

In DNA form, the CDR3 reads TGCGCCAGCAGCTTGGCCACTAGCGGGAACAATGAGCAGTTCTTC. Amino acid sequence: CASSLATSGNNEQFF. The genes are TRBV5-1 and TRBJ2-1; 10 bases line up with TRBD2. Trimming cost V 0 bases and J 5 bases; bases outside gene matches: 2. The CDR3 is 15 residues long. CDR1 SGHRS and CDR2 YFSETQ come from the germline V gene. The full variable domain, its missing parts supplied by reference TRBV5-1 and TRBJ2-1, is KAGVTQTPRYLIKTRGQQVTLSCSPISGHRSVSWYQQTPGQGLQFLFEYFSETQRNKGNFPGRFSGRQFSNSRSEMNVSTLELGDSALYLCASSLATSGNNEQFFGPGTRLTVL.

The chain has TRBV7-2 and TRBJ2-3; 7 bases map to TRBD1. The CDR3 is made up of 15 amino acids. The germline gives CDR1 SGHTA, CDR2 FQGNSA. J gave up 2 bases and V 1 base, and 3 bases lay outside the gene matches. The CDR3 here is CASSLGRGFTDTQYF. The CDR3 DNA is TGTGCCAGCAGCTTAGGCAGGGGGTTCACAGATACGCAGTATTTT. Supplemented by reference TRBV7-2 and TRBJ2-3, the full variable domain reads GAGVSQSPSNKVTEKGKDVELRCDPISGHTALYWYRQSLGQGLEFLIYFQGNSAPDKSGLPSDRFSAERTGGSVSTLTIQRTQQEDSAVYLCASSLGRGFTDTQYFGPGTRLTVL.

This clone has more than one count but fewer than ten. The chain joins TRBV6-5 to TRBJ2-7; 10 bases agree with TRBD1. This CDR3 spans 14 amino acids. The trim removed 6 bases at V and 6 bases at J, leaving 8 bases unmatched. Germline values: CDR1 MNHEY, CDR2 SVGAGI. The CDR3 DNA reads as TGTGCCAGCAGACCGGACAGGGGGAAGGGCGAGCAGTACTTC. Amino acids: CASRPDRGKGEQYF.

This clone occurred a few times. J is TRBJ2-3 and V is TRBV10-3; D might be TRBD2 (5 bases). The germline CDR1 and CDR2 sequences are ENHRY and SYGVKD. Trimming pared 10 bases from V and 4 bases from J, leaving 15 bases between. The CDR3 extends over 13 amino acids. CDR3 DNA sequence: TGTGCCACCTCCGGGGTTGGGGCAGATACGCAGTATTTT. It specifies CATSGVGADTQYF.

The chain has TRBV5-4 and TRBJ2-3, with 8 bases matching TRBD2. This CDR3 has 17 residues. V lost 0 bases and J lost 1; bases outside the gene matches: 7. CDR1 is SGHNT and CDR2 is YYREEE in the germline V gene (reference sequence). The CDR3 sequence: CASSLAEVSGGTDTQYF. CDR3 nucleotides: TGTGCCAGCAGCTTGGCCGAGGTTAGCGGGGGCACAGATACGCAGTATTTT. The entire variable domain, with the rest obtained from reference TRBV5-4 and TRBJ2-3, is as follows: ETGVTQSPTHLIKTRGQQVTLRCSSQSGHNTVSWYQQALGQGPQFIFQYYREEENGRGNFPPRFSGLQFPNYSSELNVNALELDDSALYLCASSLAEVSGGTDTQYFGPGTRLTVL.

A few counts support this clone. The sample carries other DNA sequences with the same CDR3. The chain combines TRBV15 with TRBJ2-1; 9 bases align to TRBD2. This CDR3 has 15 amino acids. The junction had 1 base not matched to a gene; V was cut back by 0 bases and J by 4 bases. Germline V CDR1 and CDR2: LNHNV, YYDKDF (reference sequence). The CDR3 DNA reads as TGTGCCACCAGCAGAGAGGCGGGAGGGTACAATGAGCAGTTCTTC. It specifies CATSREAGGYNEQFF.

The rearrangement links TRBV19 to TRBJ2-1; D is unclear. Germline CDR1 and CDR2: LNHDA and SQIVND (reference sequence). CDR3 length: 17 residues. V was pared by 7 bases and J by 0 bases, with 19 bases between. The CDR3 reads CASTLDGGRSSYNEQFF. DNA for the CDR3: TGTGCCAGTACCCTCGATGGCGGTAGGAGCTCCTACAATGAGCAGTTCTTC.

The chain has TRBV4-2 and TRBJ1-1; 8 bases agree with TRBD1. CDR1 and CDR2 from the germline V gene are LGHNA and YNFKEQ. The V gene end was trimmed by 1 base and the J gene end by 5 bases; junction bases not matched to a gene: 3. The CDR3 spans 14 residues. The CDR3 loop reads CASSQGTGRTEAFF. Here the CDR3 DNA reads TGTGCCAGCAGCCAAGGGACAGGGAGAACTGAAGCTTTCTTT.

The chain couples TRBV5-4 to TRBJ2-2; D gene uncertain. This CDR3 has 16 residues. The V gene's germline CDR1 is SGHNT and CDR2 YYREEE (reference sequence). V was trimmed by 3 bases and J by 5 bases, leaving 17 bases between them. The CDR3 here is CASSSPDQRITGELFF. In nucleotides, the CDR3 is TGTGCCAGCAGCTCGCCCGATCAGAGGATAACCGGGGAGCTGTTTTTT. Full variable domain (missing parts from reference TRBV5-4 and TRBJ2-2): ETGVTQSPTHLIKTRGQQVTLRCSSQSGHNTVSWYQQALGQGPQFIFQYYREEENGRGNFPPRFSGLQFPNYSSELNVNALELDDSALYLCASSSPDQRITGELFFGEGSRLTVL.

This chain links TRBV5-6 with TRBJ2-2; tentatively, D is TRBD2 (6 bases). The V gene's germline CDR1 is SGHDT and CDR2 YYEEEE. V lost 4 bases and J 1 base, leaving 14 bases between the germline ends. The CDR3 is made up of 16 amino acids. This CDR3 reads CASSPVGTLNTGELFF. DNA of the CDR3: TGTGCCAGCAGCCCAGTCGGGACTCTGAACACCGGGGAGCTGTTTTTT.

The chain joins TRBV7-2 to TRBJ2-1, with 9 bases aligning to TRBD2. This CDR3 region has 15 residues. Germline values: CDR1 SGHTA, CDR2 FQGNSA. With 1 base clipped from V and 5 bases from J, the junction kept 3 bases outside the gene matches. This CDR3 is CASSLGLAVNNEQFF. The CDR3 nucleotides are TGTGCCAGCAGCTTAGGACTAGCGGTTAACAATGAGCAGTTCTTC.

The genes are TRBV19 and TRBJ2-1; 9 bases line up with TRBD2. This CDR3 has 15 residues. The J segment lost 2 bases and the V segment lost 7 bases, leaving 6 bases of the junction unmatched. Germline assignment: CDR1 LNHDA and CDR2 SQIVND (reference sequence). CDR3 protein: CASTLAGAAYNEQFF. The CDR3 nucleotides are TGTGCCAGTACCTTAGCGGGAGCGGCCTACAATGAGCAGTTCTTC.

CDR3 nucleotides: TGCGCCAGCAGCACACAGGGGGCCCGAGAGACCCAGTACTTC. It is translated as CASSTQGARETQYF. The rearrangement joins TRBV5-1 to TRBJ2-5, with TRBD1 matching over 9 bases. The CDR3 runs 14 residues. Germline CDR1 reads SGHRS; CDR2 reads YFSETQ. J was trimmed by 4 bases and V by 4 bases; bases with no gene match: 5. The full variable domain, completed using reference TRBV5-1 and TRBJ2-5, is KAGVTQTPRYLIKTRGQQVTLSCSPISGHRSVSWYQQTPGQGLQFLFEYFSETQRNKGNFPGRFSGRQFSNSRSEMNVSTLELGDSALYLCASSTQGARETQYFGPGTRLLVL.

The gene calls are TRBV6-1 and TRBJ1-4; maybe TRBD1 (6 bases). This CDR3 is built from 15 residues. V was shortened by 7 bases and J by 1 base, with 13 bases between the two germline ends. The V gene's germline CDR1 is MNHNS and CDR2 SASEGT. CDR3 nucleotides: TGTGCCAGCACTCCCACGACAGGAACTAATGAAAAACTGTTTTTT. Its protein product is CASTPTTGTNEKLFF.

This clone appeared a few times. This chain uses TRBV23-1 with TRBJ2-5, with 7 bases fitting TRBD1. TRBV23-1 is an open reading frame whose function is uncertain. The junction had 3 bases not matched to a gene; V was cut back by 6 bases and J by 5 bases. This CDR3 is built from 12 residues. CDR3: CASRTGKETQYF. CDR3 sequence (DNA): TGCGCCAGCAGGACAGGGAAGGAGACCCAGTACTTC.

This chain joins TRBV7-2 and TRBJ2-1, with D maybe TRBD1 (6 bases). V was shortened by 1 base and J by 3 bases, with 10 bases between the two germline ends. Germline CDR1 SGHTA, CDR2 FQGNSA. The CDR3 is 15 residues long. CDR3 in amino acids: CASSLGQGNYNEQFF. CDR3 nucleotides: TGTGCCAGCAGCTTAGGGCAGGGGAACTACAATGAGCAGTTCTTC.

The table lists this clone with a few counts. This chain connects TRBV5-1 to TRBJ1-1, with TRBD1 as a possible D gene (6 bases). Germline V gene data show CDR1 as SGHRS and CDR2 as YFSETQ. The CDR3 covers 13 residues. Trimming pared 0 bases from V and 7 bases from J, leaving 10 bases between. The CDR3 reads CASSLDGQSEAFF. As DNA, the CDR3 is TGCGCCAGCAGCTTGGATGGACAGAGTGAAGCTTTCTTT.

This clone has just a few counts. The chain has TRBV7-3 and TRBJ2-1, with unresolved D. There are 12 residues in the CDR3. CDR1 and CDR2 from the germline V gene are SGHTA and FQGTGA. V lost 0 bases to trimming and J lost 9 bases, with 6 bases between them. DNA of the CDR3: TGTGCCAGCAGCTTAACTACGGGTGAGCAGTTCTTC. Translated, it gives CASSLTTGEQFF.

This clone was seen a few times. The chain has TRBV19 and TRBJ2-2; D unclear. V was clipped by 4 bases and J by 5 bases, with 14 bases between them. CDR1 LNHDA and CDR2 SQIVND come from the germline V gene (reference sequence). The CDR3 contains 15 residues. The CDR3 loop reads CASSKRLAETGELFF. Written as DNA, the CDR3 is TGTGCCAGTAGTAAAAGACTGGCGGAGACCGGGGAGCTGTTTTTT.

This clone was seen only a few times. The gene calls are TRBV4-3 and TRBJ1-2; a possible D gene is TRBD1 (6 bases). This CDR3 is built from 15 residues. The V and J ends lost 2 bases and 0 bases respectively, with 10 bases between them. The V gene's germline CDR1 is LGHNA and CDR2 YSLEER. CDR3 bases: TGCGCCAGCAGCCAAACAGACAGGACTAACTATGGCTACACCTTC. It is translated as CASSQTDRTNYGYTF.

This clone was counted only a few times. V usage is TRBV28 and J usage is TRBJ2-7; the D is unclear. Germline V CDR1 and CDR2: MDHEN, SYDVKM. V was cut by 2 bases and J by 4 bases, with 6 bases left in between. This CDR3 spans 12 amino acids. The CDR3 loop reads CASSLARYEQYF. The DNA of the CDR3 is TGTGCCAGCAGTTTAGCCAGGTACGAGCAGTACTTC.

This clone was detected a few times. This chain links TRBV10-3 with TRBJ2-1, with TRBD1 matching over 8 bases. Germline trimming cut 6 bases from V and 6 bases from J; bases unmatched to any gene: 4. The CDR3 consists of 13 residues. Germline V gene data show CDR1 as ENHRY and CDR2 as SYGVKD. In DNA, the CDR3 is TGTGCCATCAGGCAGGGGGCGGGCAATGAGCAGTTCTTC. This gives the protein CAIRQGAGNEQFF.